A single sample is the source of the 14 T cell receptor beta chains below, sequenced in a study of PD-1 blockade in classical Hodgkin lymphoma. The time point is: cycle 4 day 1 (C4D1), after six to seven weeks of nivolumab. Each patient relapsed following autologous stem cell transplantation, and prior brentuximab vedotin exposure differed. Produced via immunoSEQ multiplex PCR; TCRdb's table is partial and in-frame only. The sample has around 50,000 clones, roughly 89% seen once; the top ten hold more than 11%. The starting material was peripheral blood mononuclear cells (PBMCs), obtained before the fourth cycle of nivolumab. These receptors were collected from a human donor with classical Hodgkin lymphoma.

This chain connects TRBV7-8 to TRBJ2-7, with unresolved D. CDR1 and CDR2 from the germline V gene are SGHVS and FQNEAQ. CDR3 size: 14 residues. Trimming shortened V by 5 bases and J by 1 base, and 12 bases separated the two germline ends. This CDR3 reads CASSLRALSYEQYF. CDR3 nucleotides: TGTGCCAGCAGCCTAAGAGCCCTGTCCTACGAGCAGTACTTC.

This chain joins TRBV11-3 and TRBJ1-3; possible D gene TRBD1, 6 bases. This CDR3 is 15 amino acids long. From germline, CDR1 is SGHNT and CDR2 YENEEA. V was trimmed by 5 bases and J by 0 bases, leaving 11 bases between them. DNA for the CDR3: TGTGCCAGCAGCCACAGGGATAACTCTGGAAACACCATATATTTT. Its protein is CASSHRDNSGNTIYF.

This sequence joins TRBV11-3 and TRBJ1-1; unclear D gene. Per germline, CDR1 SGHNT and CDR2 YENEEA. V lost 3 bases, J lost 7 bases, and 9 bases lay in between. This CDR3 contains 12 residues. The CDR3 loop is CASSLEGGEAFF. In DNA, the CDR3 is TGTGCCAGCAGCTTGGAGGGCGGTGAAGCTTTCTTT.

This chain uses TRBV27 with TRBJ1-1; no clear D. Germline V gene lookup returns CDR1 MNHEY and CDR2 SMNVEV (reference sequence). The V gene lost 3 bases and the J gene lost 1 base, with 21 bases spanning the gap. This CDR3 has 18 residues. CDR3 in amino acids: CASSFLTPKAGWNTEAFF. The CDR3 coding sequence is TGTGCCAGCAGTTTCCTCACACCCAAGGCGGGTTGGAACACTGAAGCTTTCTTT.

The rearrangement links TRBV19 to TRBJ2-3, with TRBD2 identical over 8 bases. V shed 3 bases, J shed 1 base, and the junction held 9 bases outside the gene matches. The germline gives CDR1 LNHDA, CDR2 SQIVND (reference sequence). The CDR3 is 17 amino acids. CDR3 in amino acids: CASSIPPTREGTDTQYF. CDR3 nucleotide sequence: TGTGCCAGTAGTATCCCCCCCACGCGGGAGGGCACAGATACGCAGTATTTT.

The rearrangement joins TRBV6-1 to TRBJ1-6, with D maybe TRBD1 (6 bases). CDR1 is MNHNS, CDR2 SASEGT, per germline. Deletions cut 3 bases from V and 0 bases from J, with 15 bases between. The CDR3 consists of 18 residues. CDR3 sequence: CASSDKTGRISYNSPLHF. The CDR3 nucleotides are TGTGCCAGCAGTGACAAAACAGGGAGAATCTCCTATAATTCACCCCTCCACTTT.

This chain uses TRBV30 with TRBJ1-2; D is uncertain. Per germline, CDR1 GTSNPN and CDR2 SVGIG (reference sequence). Deletions cut 0 bases from V and 5 bases from J, with 10 bases between. The CDR3 totals 13 residues. The CDR3 here is CAWSVVRLYGYTF. Here the CDR3 DNA reads TGTGCCTGGAGTGTAGTCAGGCTATATGGCTACACCTTC.

The rearrangement joins TRBV5-6 to TRBJ1-4; no firm D call. Germline lookup yields CDR1 SGHDT and CDR2 YYEEEE. The CDR3 runs 13 residues. Trimming shortened V by 2 bases and J by 0 bases, and 2 bases separated the two germline ends. The CDR3 here is CASSLPTNEKLFF. In DNA, the CDR3 is TGTGCCAGCAGCTTACCAACTAATGAAAAACTGTTTTTT.

The chain recombines TRBV28 with TRBJ1-5, with 7 bases matching TRBD1. The CDR3 totals 15 residues. Germline V gene data show CDR1 as MDHEN and CDR2 as SYDVKM. V was clipped by 5 bases and J by 4 bases; unmatched bases: 8. The DNA of the CDR3 is TGTGCCAGCAGTAAAGGGGACAGCCAAAATCAGCCCCAGCATTTT. As protein: CASSKGDSQNQPQHF.

The chain uses TRBV18 and TRBJ1-4; TRBD1 aligns across 9 bases. This CDR3 has 18 amino acids. Germline trimming cut 2 bases from V and 7 bases from J; bases unmatched to any gene: 14. Germline lookup yields CDR1 KGHSH and CDR2 LQKENI. Here the CDR3 DNA reads TGTGCCAGCTCACCATACGAAACACAGGGGGCACGTTTTGAAAAACTGTTTTTT. It specifies CASSPYETQGARFEKLFF.

The chain joins TRBV11-3 to TRBJ2-7; 9 nucleotides match TRBD1. The V segment lost 5 bases and the J segment 6 bases; nucleotides outside the gene matches: 20. The CDR3 consists of 18 residues. Germline V gene lookup returns CDR1 SGHNT and CDR2 YENEEA. CDR3 loop: CASSQKGQGWGFVGEQYF. The CDR3 bases are TGTGCCAGCAGCCAAAAGGGACAGGGATGGGGTTTTGTCGGCGAGCAGTACTTC. The whole variable domain, remainder taken from reference TRBV11-3 and TRBJ2-7, is EAGVVQSPRYKIIEKKQPVAFWCNPISGHNTLYWYLQNLGQGPELLIRYENEEAVDDSQLPKDRFSAERLKGVDSTLKIQPAELGDSAVYLCASSQKGQGWGFVGEQYFGPGTRLTVT.

This clone showed up just once. V gene TRBV18 combines with J gene TRBJ1-1; D gene ambiguous. This CDR3 spans 17 amino acids. From germline, CDR1 is KGHSH and CDR2 LQKENI. The V end was cut by 3 bases, the J end by 1 base, with 18 bases between. In DNA, the CDR3 is TGTGCCAGCTCACCCACGACCGTCGCCGGGCGGAACACTGAAGCTTTCTTT. As protein: CASSPTTVAGRNTEAFF.

The chain carries TRBV4-2 and TRBJ2-6, with 10 bases fitting TRBD1. J was trimmed by 0 bases and V by 7 bases; bases with no gene match: 9. There are 18 residues in the CDR3. Germline-derived CDR1 and CDR2 are LGHNA and YNFKEQ. The CDR3 bases are TGTGCCAGCACCGCCGGGGACAGGGGCTCCTCTGGGGCCAACGTCCTGACTTTC. Its translation: CASTAGDRGSSGANVLTF.

The V and J genes are TRBV10-2 and TRBJ2-7; 10 nucleotides align to TRBD2. V lost 2 bases and J lost 4; bases outside the gene matches: 5. The CDR3 spans 15 residues. Per germline, CDR1 WSHSY and CDR2 SAAADI. CDR3 sequence: CASSEPSGSLYEQYF. The DNA for the CDR3 is TGCGCCAGCAGTGAGCCTAGCGGGAGTTTGTACGAGCAGTACTTC.